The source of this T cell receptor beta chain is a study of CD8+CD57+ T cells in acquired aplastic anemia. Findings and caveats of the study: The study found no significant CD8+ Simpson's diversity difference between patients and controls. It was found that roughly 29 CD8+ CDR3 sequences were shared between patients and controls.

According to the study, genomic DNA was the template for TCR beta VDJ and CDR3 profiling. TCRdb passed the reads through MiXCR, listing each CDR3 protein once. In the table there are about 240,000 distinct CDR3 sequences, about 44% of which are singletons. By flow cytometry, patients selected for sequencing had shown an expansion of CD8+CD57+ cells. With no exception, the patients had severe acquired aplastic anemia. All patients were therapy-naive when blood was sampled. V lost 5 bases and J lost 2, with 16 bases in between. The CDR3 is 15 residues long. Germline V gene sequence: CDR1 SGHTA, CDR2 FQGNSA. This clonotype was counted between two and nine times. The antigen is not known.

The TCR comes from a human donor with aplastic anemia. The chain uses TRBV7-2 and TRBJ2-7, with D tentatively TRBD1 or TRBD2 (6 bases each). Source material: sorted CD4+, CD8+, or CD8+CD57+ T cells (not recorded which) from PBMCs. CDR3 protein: CASSPVRGATYEQYF. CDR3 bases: TGTGCCAGCAGCCCCGTGAGGGGGGCTACCTACGAGCAGTACTTC.